Here is one TCR beta chain with its context. Its antigen is as yet unknown. V was cut by 11 bases and J by 9 bases, with 17 bases left in between. Germline CDR1 is MGHDK and CDR2 is SYGVNS. The CDR3 is made up of 12 amino acids. Individuals having autoimmune disease history or systemic immunosuppression were not enrolled. Some clones are missing from TCRdb's copy, which holds only in-frame ones; the method was immunoSEQ multiplex PCR. Among 50,000 to 70,000 clones listed, over 85% were seen once. The data were obtained in a study of OX40 agonist ivuxolimab in advanced cancers. Study observations and caveats: Expanded clones tended on average to be more numerous among CD8+ T cells than CD4+. Some patients without response likewise showed low normalized clonal expansion.

This TCR derives from an adult with an advanced solid tumor such as melanoma, head and neck, liver or kidney cancer. The rearrangement joins TRBV25-1 to TRBJ2-1; no clear D gene. The sequenced sample was CD4+ or CD8+ T cells sorted from blood, obtained in a trial of the OX40 agonist ivuxolimab. The DNA for the CDR3 is TGTGCCGCTGAGGACCGGAAGGGTGAGCAGTTCTTC. This sequence encodes CAAEDRKGEQFF.